This T cell receptor beta chain originates from a study of beta chain features in type 1 diabetes. Overall study findings and caveats: Type 1 diabetes patients had fewer VDJ junction insertions and more deletions. High TCR expression in some cells could lead to their over-representation in cDNA sequencing. In the patient group, naive, central memory and Treg TCRB repertoires seemed more alike than in the healthy donor group.

What was sequenced were expressed TCRB transcripts, since all of the isolated RNA had been reverse transcribed. Sequencing was performed with immunoSEQ multiplex PCR; in TCRdb, only in-frame clones are kept and a portion is missing. The sample contains about half a million clones, 10% to 12% of which appear only once. Sorting that relied on CD45RO/CCR7/CD25/CD127/CD95/CD27 yielded CD4+ naive, central memory, regulatory and stem cell-like memory cells. There are a few counts of this clone. The antigen remains unidentified. The CDR3 extends over 15 amino acids. Trimming took off 2 bases at V and 2 bases at J, with 11 bases between the two ends. The V gene's germline CDR1 is SGHDT and CDR2 YYEEEE.

The chain is built from TRBV5-6 and TRBJ2-1; D may correspond to TRBD1 or TRBD2 (5 bases each). Input material: naive CD4+ T cells from blood. The TCR sequence derives from a woman aged 18-29 years in good health. The CDR3 bases are TGTGCCAGCAGCTTTGGGGGACGGCCCTACAATGAGCAGTTCTTC. This translates into CASSFGGRPYNEQFF.